Presented here are 18 T cell receptor beta chains from one specimen sequenced in a study of OX40 agonist ivuxolimab in advanced cancers. TCRdb keeps only in-frame clones here, not all; method: immunoSEQ multiplex PCR. The sample includes roughly 91,000 clones, approximately 94% of them seen just once. Material: CD4+ or CD8+ T cells sorted from blood, obtained in a trial of the OX40 agonist ivuxolimab. The receptors shown here come from an adult with an advanced solid tumor such as melanoma, head and neck, liver or kidney cancer.

This chain links TRBV27 with TRBJ2-7, with no clear D. This CDR3 is built from 13 residues. Trimming took 0 bases from V and 5 from J, leaving 8 bases between them. Germline CDR1 and CDR2: MNHEY and SMNVEV (reference sequence). The DNA for the CDR3 is TGTGCCAGCAGTTTATCAACCCCTCACGAGCAGTACTTC. This encodes CASSLSTPHEQYF.

V is TRBV5-5 and J is TRBJ2-5; tentatively, D is TRBD1 or TRBD2 (5 bases each). Trimming removed 2 bases at V and 3 bases at J, with 14 bases between. The CDR3 is 15 amino acids. Germline loops: CDR1 SGHKS, CDR2 YYEKEE (reference sequence). CDR3 nucleotides: TGTGCCAGCAGCTTCCTAGGGGTCGGGGAAGAGACCCAGTACTTC. This translates into CASSFLGVGEETQYF. Complete variable domain (other parts from reference TRBV5-5 and TRBJ2-5): DAGVTQSPTHLIKTRGQQVTLRCSPISGHKSVSWYQQVLGQGPQFIFQYYEKEERGRGNFPDRFSARQFPNYSSELNVNALLLGDSALYLCASSFLGVGEETQYFGPGTRLLVL.

The chain has TRBV4-3 and TRBJ2-2; D gene ambiguous. CDR3 length equals 15 residues. The ends were cut back, 8 bases at V and 0 bases at J, with 13 bases in the middle. Germline V gene lookup returns CDR1 LGHNA and CDR2 YSLEER. The chain's CDR3 is CASSRADPNTGELFF. Here the CDR3 DNA reads TGCGCCAGCTCTCGGGCGGACCCGAACACCGGGGAGCTGTTTTTT.

V gene TRBV4-2 combines with J gene TRBJ2-1, with 8 bases fitting TRBD1. The germline CDR1 and CDR2 sequences are LGHNA and YNFKEQ. CDR3 length: 12 residues. The V gene end was trimmed by 1 base and the J gene end by 15 bases; junction bases not matched to a gene: 5. In nucleotides, the CDR3 is TGTGCCAGCAGCCAAGCAAGACAGGGGACGTTCTTC. It yields the protein CASSQARQGTFF.

The rearrangement uses TRBV6-5 and TRBJ2-1; 7 nucleotides match TRBD2. The CDR3 is 13 amino acids. The germline V gene has CDR1 MNHEY and CDR2 SVGAGI. V gave up 8 bases and J gave up 3 bases; unmatched junction bases: 4. In DNA, the CDR3 is TGTGCCAGCGGGAGGGGACTCTACAATGAGCAGTTCTTC. This sequence encodes CASGRGLYNEQFF.

This clone was seen a few times. The rearrangement joins TRBV28 to TRBJ1-5; D unresolved. Germline CDR1 MDHEN, CDR2 SYDVKM. V was pared by 5 bases and J by 5 bases, with 7 bases between. The CDR3 spans 12 residues. The CDR3 DNA reads TGTGCCAGCAGTACGGGCGATCAGCCCCAGCATTTT. It codes for CASSTGDQPQHF.

The chain joins TRBV4-1 to TRBJ2-2, with 7 bases aligning to TRBD2. Per the germline V gene, CDR1 is MGHRA and CDR2 is YSYEKL. The junction had 8 bases not matched to a gene; V was cut back by 0 bases and J by 4 bases. The CDR3 has 17 amino acids. Here the CDR3 reads CASSQEDGGSRTGELFF. The CDR3 coding sequence is TGCGCCAGCAGCCAAGAGGACGGGGGGTCTCGCACCGGGGAGCTGTTTTTT.

The chain uses TRBV5-6 and TRBJ2-5, with a possible D match to TRBD2 (6 bases). This CDR3 comprises 15 residues. The germline CDR1 and CDR2 sequences are SGHDT and YYEEEE. Trimming shortened V by 0 bases and J by 3 bases, and 12 bases separated the two germline ends. The CDR3 protein is CASSLAPSEKETQYF. CDR3 nucleotides: TGTGCCAGCAGCTTGGCCCCTAGCGAAAAAGAGACCCAGTACTTC.

This clone was detected once. The chain carries TRBV6-5 and TRBJ1-4; no reliable D call. Germline CDR1 MNHEY, CDR2 SVGAGI. The CDR3 totals 15 residues. V shed 0 bases and J shed 5 bases, with 10 bases lying between them. CDR3 amino acids: CASSYSASSNEKLFF. The CDR3, as DNA: TGTGCCAGCAGTTACTCCGCAAGTTCAAATGAAAAACTGTTTTTT.

V usage is TRBV4-1 and J usage is TRBJ1-4; 9 bases line up with TRBD1. The ends lost 2 bases at V and 4 bases at J; junction bases unmatched: 2. The CDR3 loop spans 15 amino acids. Germline V gives CDR1 MGHRA, CDR2 YSYEKL. This CDR3 is CASSQWDRDNEKLFF. The CDR3 nucleotides read TGCGCCAGCAGCCAATGGGACAGGGATAATGAAAAACTGTTTTTT.

The chain uses TRBV6-5 and TRBJ2-1, with a weak D call TRBD2 (5 bases). V dropped 6 bases and J dropped 6 bases, with 12 bases sitting between them. The CDR3 runs to 13 residues. Germline CDR1 MNHEY, CDR2 SVGAGI. Here the CDR3 reads CASSYGEINEQFF. The CDR3 nucleotides read TGTGCCAGCAGCTACGGGGAGATCAATGAGCAGTTCTTC.

V and J are TRBV28 and TRBJ2-6; D gene uncertain. Germline V gives CDR1 MDHEN, CDR2 SYDVKM. The CDR3 has 17 residues. Trimming pared 6 bases from V and 4 bases from J, leaving 19 bases between. The CDR3 DNA sequence: TGTGCCAGCAGCACCTCCTTAGGGCTCTTAGGGGCCAACGTCCTGACTTTC. Amino acid sequence: CASSTSLGLLGANVLTF.

This clone was seen only a few times. This sequence joins TRBV19 and TRBJ2-1, with a weak D call TRBD2 (6 bases). Trimming shortened V by 1 base and J by 14 bases, and 9 bases separated the two germline ends. Germline V gives CDR1 LNHDA, CDR2 SQIVND (reference sequence). This CDR3 has 11 residues. CDR3 DNA: TGTGCCAGTAGTATAGGGCGGGAAAAGTTCTTC. This codes for CASSIGREKFF.

The chain is built from TRBV7-2 and TRBJ2-7; 12 bases map to TRBD2. This CDR3 comprises 16 residues. The V gene end was trimmed by 5 bases and the J gene end by 2 bases; junction bases not matched to a gene: 7. The germline V gene encodes CDR1 SGHTA and CDR2 FQGNSA. The CDR3 is CASSATLAGGPYEQYF. The CDR3 DNA reads TGTGCCAGCAGCGCCACGCTAGCGGGAGGGCCCTACGAGCAGTACTTC.

The chain recombines TRBV6-5 with TRBJ2-2; D gene uncertain. Germline V gene sequence: CDR1 MNHEY, CDR2 SVGAGI. The CDR3 extends over 13 amino acids. V shed 5 bases and J shed 4 bases, with 8 bases lying between them. This CDR3 reads CASSHPGTGELFF. DNA of the CDR3: TGTGCCAGCAGTCATCCCGGCACCGGGGAGCTGTTTTTT.

The chain combines TRBV6-1 with TRBJ2-3; D is possibly TRBD2 (5 bases). Germline V gene lookup returns CDR1 MNHNS and CDR2 SASEGT. This CDR3 comprises 11 residues. Trimming cost V 8 bases and J 3 bases, with 6 bases left between them. The CDR3 nucleotides read TGTGCCAGCCGGGGAACAGATACGCAGTATTTT. It yields the protein CASRGTDTQYF.

DNA of the CDR3: TGTGCCAGCAGCTTAGAGTCGGGCCTGGGGTCTGGGGCCAACGTCCTGACTTTC. Translated: CASSLESGLGSGANVLTF. The chain couples TRBV11-1 to TRBJ2-6; D is unresolved. CDR1 is SGHAT and CDR2 is FQDESV in the germline V gene (reference sequence). This CDR3 spans 18 amino acids. V was trimmed by 1 base and J by 1 base, leaving 14 bases between them.

The genes are TRBV11-3 and TRBJ2-1; D may correspond to TRBD1 or TRBD2 (5 bases each). CDR1 is SGHNT, CDR2 YENEEA, per germline. There are 14 residues in the CDR3. V was shortened by 2 bases and J by 2 bases, with 7 bases between the two germline ends. The CDR3 sequence: CASSLMGAYNEQFF. CDR3 in DNA: TGTGCCAGCAGCTTAATGGGGGCCTACAATGAGCAGTTCTTC. The full variable domain, with the rest looked up from reference TRBV11-3 and TRBJ2-1, is EAGVVQSPRYKIIEKKQPVAFWCNPISGHNTLYWYLQNLGQGPELLIRYENEEAVDDSQLPKDRFSAERLKGVDSTLKIQPAELGDSAVYLCASSLMGAYNEQFFGPGTRLTVL.